What follows describes a single TCR beta chain. V shed 3 bases and J 4 bases; nucleotides not matched to a gene: 3. CDR3 length: 15 amino acids. Looked up from germline, CDR1 is ENHRY and CDR2 is SYGVKD. The data were produced by immunoSEQ multiplex PCR, yet TCRdb's version contains in-frame clones alone and is incomplete. The sample contains tens of thousands of clones, about 95% of which appear only once. This entry is derived from a study of cytomegalovirus exposure and HLA in healthy donors. The chain carries TRBV10-3 and TRBJ1-4, with TRBD1 identical over 9 bases. This sequence was found in a young man in good health and CMV-seronegative. Sequences were obtained from PBMCs. CDR3 coding DNA: TGTGCCATCAGTGAAGACAGGGGGGTTAATGAAAAACTGTTTTTT. The encoded protein is CAISEDRGVNEKLFF.